This T cell receptor (beta chain) appears in the sequencing data of a study of OX40 agonist ivuxolimab in advanced cancers. Study-level background: Ivuxolimab is a fully human IgG2 antibody that activates OX40 (CD134).

This table comes from immunoSEQ multiplex PCR, and its TCRdb copy is limited to in-frame clones, with some not included. The data hold 60,000 to 70,000 clones, with nearly 90% observed a single time. At cycle 4 day 1, cycle 7 day 1, and baseline, blood was sampled. V was pared by 5 bases and J by 2 bases, with 12 bases between. The germline gives CDR1 SGHRS, CDR2 YFSETQ. The CDR3 totals 14 residues. Notes on the study in general: Among patients with partial responses at 0.1-3.0 mg/kg, clonal expansion was among the lowest. Normalized T-cell clonal expansion was also low in some nonresponders.

As to this clone: Its antigen is unidentified.

The source material was CD4+ or CD8+ T cells sorted from blood, sampled in a trial of the OX40 agonist ivuxolimab. This sequence was found in an adult with an advanced solid tumor such as melanoma, head and neck, liver or kidney cancer. V usage is TRBV5-1 and J usage is TRBJ2-3; the D call may be TRBD1 or TRBD2 (6 bases each). CDR3 protein: CASSGGTNTDTQYF. CDR3 in DNA: TGCGCCAGCAGTGGAGGGACAAACACAGATACGCAGTATTTT.